The entry that follows covers one T cell receptor (beta chain) sequence. Method: immunoSEQ multiplex PCR; TCRdb's copy keeps in-frame clones and lacks some. This sample has over 200,000 clones, with 87% found just once. The data were taken from a study of blood T cell repertoires in COVID-19. Across the study: T cells, B-cell-depleted T cells, or PBMCs provided the cDNA or gDNA that served as material.

This CDR3 has 16 amino acids. The V gene's germline CDR1 is MNHEY and CDR2 SMNVEV (reference sequence). V trimming: 9 bases; J trimming: 4 bases; junction bases outside the gene matches: 11. This TCR derives from a man between 40 and 49 years old with active or convalescent COVID-19. The gene calls are TRBV27 and TRBJ2-5; 13 bases match TRBD2. The specimen was peripheral blood. CDR3 nucleotide sequence: TGTGCCAGTCATCCCGGACTAGCGGGAGTACGAGAGACCCAGTACTTC. This sequence encodes CASHPGLAGVRETQYF.